Listed below are T cell receptor beta chains from one sample, sequenced in a study of CD8 T cells in Susac syndrome. A single record per CDR3 protein comes from TCRdb applying MiXCR to the immunoSEQ multiplex PCR reads. Counted here are 160,000 or so distinct CDR3 sequences, roughly 93% occurring once; the ten biggest clones make up approximately 0.14%. Sequenced material: CD4+ T cells from PBMCs. These receptors all stem from a human donor in good health. CDR3s include the opening cysteine and the closing phenylalanine or tryptophan. Fields, in order: J gene, V gene, D gene, clone size, CDR3 DNA, CDR3 protein. A D gene is named only where the DNA matches it firmly. A row's size may be missing; if present it is once, few, many or a size class.

TRBJ1-3 TRBV7-2 - - TGTGCCAGCACCTCATCGATGCCCTCTGGAAACACCATATATTTT CASTSSMPSGNTIYF
TRBJ2-7 TRBV11-2 TRBD2 - TGTGCCAGCAGCTCACTTCGCGAGCGGGGCCCTTCCCGCGAGCAGTACTTC CASSSLRERGPSREQYF
TRBJ2-1 TRBV9 TRBD2 - TGTGCCAGCAGCGTAGGTAGTAGCGGGGGAGTTAATGAGCAGTTCTTC CASSVGSSGGVNEQFF
TRBJ1-1 TRBV30 - - TGTGCCCGGAGTATTGTGGGGAACACTGAAGCTTTCTTT CARSIVGNTEAFF
TRBJ2-3 TRBV9 - - TGTGCCAGCAGCGTGCCGTCTAGCACAGATACGCAGTATTTT CASSVPSSTDTQYF
TRBJ1-2 TRBV29-1 - - TGCAGCGTTGATAGGGACATCTATGGCTACACCTTC CSVDRDIYGYTF
TRBJ2-6 TRBV5-4 - - TGTGCCAGCAGCTTAGCAGTCAGCTCTGGGGCCAACGTCCTGACTTTC CASSLAVSSGANVLTF
TRBJ1-3 TRBV20-1 - - TGCAGTGCTAGAGACTTTCCCAGAAACACCATATATTTT CSARDFPRNTIYF
TRBJ2-3 TRBV9 - - TGTGCCAGCAGCGTAGACAGCGGACTCGACACAGATACGCAGTATTTT CASSVDSGLDTDTQYF
TRBJ1-6 TRBV11-2 - - TGTGCCAGCAGCTTACAAGGGATCCTCCACTTT CASSLQGILHF
TRBJ2-3 TRBV2 TRBD2 - TGTGCCAGCAGCATTACCCCCCCTAGCGGGGAGGGAGGTACGCAGTATTTT CASSITPPSGEGGTQYF
TRBJ1-2 TRBV18 - - TGTGCCAGCTCAACGCTGGACAGCTACTATGGCTACACCTTC CASSTLDSYYGYTF
TRBJ1-2 TRBV7-9 - - TGTGCCAGCAGCTTAATTCTGACGGGGGACGGCTACACCTTC CASSLILTGDGYTF
TRBJ1-2 TRBV5-1 - - TGCGCCAGCAGCTCTAATCAGCACTATGGCTACACCTTC CASSSNQHYGYTF
TRBJ1-6 TRBV12-3/TRBV12-4 - - TGTGCCAGCAGTTTCGGAGGGGCGACCTATAATTCACCCCTCCACTTT CASSFGGATYNSPLHF
TRBJ2-1 TRBV7-6 - - TGTGCCAGCAGCTTAGCCCAGGCAGACAATGAGCAGTTCTTC CASSLAQADNEQFF
TRBJ2-5 TRBV4-1 - - TGCGCCAGCAGCCGAAGGGGGACCGGGGAGACCCAGTACTTC CASSRRGTGETQYF
TRBJ2-7 TRBV10-3 TRBD2 - TGTGCCATCAGGGGACTAGGCCCCTACGAGCAGTACTTC CAIRGLGPYEQYF
TRBJ2-5 TRBV20-1 - - TGCAGTGCTAGAGACGTTTGGACAGCTCAAGAGACCCAGTACTTC CSARDVWTAQETQYF
TRBJ2-5 TRBV20-1 TRBD2 - TGCAGTCTAAGGGGGCTAGCGGGGGCCAGGGGAGAGACCCAGTACTTC CSLRGLAGARGETQYF
TRBJ2-1 TRBV29-1 - once TGCAGCGTTGAGTGGTGGGGTTCCTACAATGAGCAGTTCTTC CSVEWWGSYNEQFF
TRBJ1-2 TRBV7-6 - - TGTGCCAGCAGCCCGAGAGCGGGGGCCTATGGCTACACCTTC CASSPRAGAYGYTF
TRBJ2-5 TRBV12-3/TRBV12-4 - - TGTGCCAGCAGGCGTAGCGGAGGGGAGACCCAGTACTTC CASRRSGGETQYF
TRBJ2-7 TRBV20-1 - - TGCAGTGCTAGATCGTCCAGGGGGGATTACGAGCAGTACTTC CSARSSRGDYEQYF
TRBJ2-1 TRBV6-2/TRBV6-3 - - TGTGCCAGCAGTTACTCGTTTAGCAGTTCCACCTACAATGAGCAGTTCTTC CASSYSFSSSTYNEQFF
TRBJ1-1 TRBV2 TRBD1 - TGTGCCAGCAGCTACCAGGGGGCGGACACTGAAGCTTTCTTT CASSYQGADTEAFF
TRBJ2-7 TRBV19 TRBD2 - TGTGCCAGTAGTTCTCGGACTAGCGGGGTCATAGTGGAGTACTTC CASSSRTSGVIVEYF
TRBJ1-1 TRBV5-1 - - TGCGCCAGCAGCGAACAGGGTGGTGACGCTGAAGCTTTCTTT CASSEQGGDAEAFF
TRBJ1-5 TRBV29-1 - - TGCAGCGCTAGAGTAGGGGACAATCAGCCCCAGCATTTT CSARVGDNQPQHF
TRBJ2-2 TRBV29-1 - - TGCAGCGCCTCCCAGGGTGGGCACGGGGAGCTGTTTTTT CSASQGGHGELFF
TRBJ1-2 TRBV7-9 - - TGTGCCAGCAGCTTAGGCGGCAATAACTATGGCTACACCTTC CASSLGGNNYGYTF
TRBJ2-3 TRBV7-2 TRBD2 - TGTGCCAGCACCCGGACTAGTTTTAGTTCAGATACGCAGTATTTT CASTRTSFSSDTQYF
TRBJ1-1 TRBV6-5 TRBD1 - TGTGCCAGCAGTTACCGGGCAGGGGGTACTGAAGCTTTCTTT CASSYRAGGTEAFF
TRBJ2-6 TRBV19 - - TGTGCCAGTAGTCAGGGGACGGGAAACGTCCTGACTTTC CASSQGTGNVLTF
TRBJ1-5 TRBV5-6 - - TGTGCCAGCAGCTTATTTCAGGGTGATCAGCCCCAGCATTTT CASSLFQGDQPQHF
TRBJ1-2 TRBV4-1 - - TGCGCCAGCAGCCAAGTTCGTCTCGGTGGCTACACCTTC CASSQVRLGGYTF
TRBJ1-5 TRBV6-5 TRBD1 - TGTGCCAGCAGTCCTTACAGGGGAGGGGATCAGCCCCAGCATTTT CASSPYRGGDQPQHF
TRBJ2-7 TRBV7-8 - - TGTGCCAGCAGCTTAAACCCTACCTACGAGCAGTACTTC CASSLNPTYEQYF
TRBJ1-5 TRBV12-3/TRBV12-4 TRBD1 - TGTGCCAGCAGTTTTGGGACAGGACCCAATCAGCCCCAGCATTTT CASSFGTGPNQPQHF
TRBJ2-2 TRBV7-8 - - TGTGCCAGCAGCCCCTGGAGGGGCTCGGATACCGGGGAGCTGTTTTTT CASSPWRGSDTGELFF
TRBJ2-6 TRBV5-1 - - TGCGCCAGCAGCTTGGGACAGGCGGGTTATGGGGCCAACGTCCTGACTTTC CASSLGQAGYGANVLTF
TRBJ1-1 TRBV19 - - TGTGCCAGTAGTCCGACAGGTATGAACACTGAAGCTTTCTTT CASSPTGMNTEAFF
TRBJ1-1 TRBV5-1 - once TGCGCCAGCAGCTTGGGGACAAAGAACACTGAAGCTTTCTTT CASSLGTKNTEAFF
TRBJ2-7 TRBV6-1 - - TGTGCCAGCAGTGAAGCGGCTTACGAGCAGTACTTC CASSEAAYEQYF
TRBJ2-1 TRBV2 TRBD2 - TGTGCCAGCAGTGGCAAACGGGGCGGGGGGGAGAATGAGCAGTTCTTC CASSGKRGGGENEQFF
TRBJ1-3 TRBV7-2 - - TGTGCCAGCAGCCCCGTCGGGGGAAACACCATATATTTT CASSPVGGNTIYF
TRBJ2-2 TRBV12-3/TRBV12-4 TRBD1 - TGTGCCAGCAGTCCCGACAGGGCTAACGGGGAGCTGTTTTTT CASSPDRANGELFF
TRBJ2-2 TRBV7-2 TRBD2 - TGTGCCAGCAGCTTAAGCTATAACCGGGGGGGCGGGGAGCTGTTTTTT CASSLSYNRGGGELFF
TRBJ1-2 TRBV7-9 - - TGTGCCAGCAGCTTATCTCCAGATAACTATGGCTACACCTTC CASSLSPDNYGYTF
TRBJ2-7 TRBV3-1 - - TGTGCCAGCAGCCAAGTAGGGAGATCTTGGGACTACGAGCAGTACTTC CASSQVGRSWDYEQYF
TRBJ2-5 TRBV5-6 TRBD2 - TGTGCCAGCAGCTTCGGACTAGCGGGGGGCGCGGAGACCCAGTACTTC CASSFGLAGGAETQYF
TRBJ1-6 TRBV5-1 - - TGCGCCAGCAGCTTGGCCCCCAGTAGCCCACCCCTCCACTTT CASSLAPSSPPLHF
TRBJ1-1 TRBV12-3/TRBV12-4 - - TGTGCCAGCAGTTTACTCTTGGGGGGGACGGTGGATGAAGCTTTCTTT CASSLLLGGTVDEAFF
TRBJ2-5 TRBV20-1 TRBD2 - TGCAGTGCTAGAGTAGGAGCGGGGGGGGAGACCCAGTACTTC CSARVGAGGETQYF
TRBJ2-1 TRBV7-9 TRBD1 - TGTGCCAGCAGCTTCGGACAGGGGAACAATGAGCAGTTCTTC CASSFGQGNNEQFF